Below are 19 T cell receptor beta chains sequenced from a single sample in a study of shared clonotypes between healthy human individuals. The table came from immunoSEQ multiplex PCR; TCRdb's copy has only in-frame clones and leaves some out. The sample has hundreds of thousands of clones, 90% to 95% seen once. Terminally differentiated effector memory CD45RA+ cells were excluded from the naive CD8 cells, which were CD45RO-negative and positively selected for CCR7. Material for sequencing was naive CD8+ T cells sorted from blood. Receptors originate from a woman younger than 45 in good health.

This chain links TRBV28 with TRBJ2-2; possible D gene TRBD2, 5 bases. The V gene's germline CDR1 is MDHEN and CDR2 SYDVKM. The CDR3 loop spans 17 amino acids. V gave up 5 bases and J gave up 3 bases, with 19 bases separating them. This chain's CDR3 is CASSRAYGVKDTGELFF. The CDR3 region has the DNA TGTGCCAGCAGTAGGGCGTACGGGGTAAAGGACACCGGGGAGCTGTTTTTT.

This chain uses TRBV7-9 with TRBJ1-4, with 7 nucleotides matching TRBD1. V lost 5 bases to trimming and J lost 8 bases; unmatched junction nucleotides: 5. Germline lookup yields CDR1 SEHNR and CDR2 FQNEAQ (reference sequence). This CDR3 comprises 13 residues. CDR3 nucleotide sequence: TGTGCCAGCAGCCCAGGGGGACGGGAAAAACTGTTTTTT. It is translated as CASSPGGREKLFF.

V gene TRBV11-2 combines with J gene TRBJ2-7; the D call may be TRBD1 or TRBD2 (5 bases each). Per germline, CDR1 SGHAT and CDR2 FQNNGV. Trimming removed 5 bases from V and 3 bases from J, with 14 bases in between. The CDR3 runs 14 residues. In nucleotides, the CDR3 is TGTGCCAGCAGCGCCGGGACCTCCTACTACGAGCAGTACTTC. Its protein product is CASSAGTSYYEQYF. Together with reference TRBV11-2 and TRBJ2-7, the CDR3 gives the full variable domain: EAGVAQSPRYKIIEKRQSVAFWCNPISGHATLYWYQQILGQGPKLLIQFQNNGVVDDSQLPKDRFSAERLKGVDSTLKIQPAKLEDSAVYLCASSAGTSYYEQYFGPGTRLTVT.

A remark on this clone: Compared with germline, one end of the junction differs, possibly owing to a read error. The sample contains more than one DNA sequence encoding this CDR3. The chain uses TRBV11-2 and TRBJ2-7; D remains unclear. Looked up from germline, CDR1 is SGHAT and CDR2 is FQNNGV. This CDR3 is 11 amino acids long. CDR3 in amino acids: CASSLDYEQYF. In DNA form, the CDR3 reads TGTGCCAGCAGCCTAGACTACGAGCAGTACTTC.

The chain recombines TRBV13 with TRBJ2-5; D uncertain. Germline V gene lookup returns CDR1 PRHDT and CDR2 FYEKMQ (reference sequence). This CDR3 contains 15 residues. V lost 0 bases and J lost 2, with 10 bases in between. This CDR3 reads CASSLGRRKQETQYF. Written as DNA, the CDR3 is TGTGCCAGCAGCTTAGGCCGGCGGAAACAAGAGACCCAGTACTTC.

The chain has TRBV6-5 and TRBJ1-2, with no clear D. CDR3 length: 15 amino acids. The V and J ends lost 5 bases and 4 bases respectively, with 17 bases between them. Germline-derived CDR1 and CDR2 are MNHEY and SVGAGI. This chain's CDR3 is CASSPTGGVAYGYTF. In DNA, the CDR3 is TGTGCCAGCAGTCCGACGGGCGGGGTGGCCTATGGCTACACCTTC.

The gene calls are TRBV7-8 and TRBJ2-1, with 10 bases matching TRBD2. Germline values: CDR1 SGHVS, CDR2 FQNEAQ. J gave up 9 bases and V 1 base, and 6 bases lay outside the gene matches. The CDR3 runs 15 residues. The CDR3 nucleotides are TGTGCCAGCAGCTTAGGGCTAGCGGGAGCCGGTGAGCAGTTCTTC. As protein: CASSLGLAGAGEQFF.

The rearrangement uses TRBV2 and TRBJ2-5; the D gene is possibly TRBD2 (6 bases). The DNA end favors TRBJ2-7, so the J call may be wrong. Per germline, CDR1 SNHLY and CDR2 FYNNEI. The CDR3 consists of 15 residues. The CDR3 coding sequence is TGTGCCAGCACCAAGTGGCGGGATCACTCCTACGAGCAGTACTTC. Protein: CASTKWRDHSYEQYF.

The V and J genes are TRBV10-3 and TRBJ2-1; tentative D call: TRBD1 (5 bases). There are 15 residues in the CDR3. V was shortened by 6 bases and J by 10 bases, with 22 bases between the two germline ends. Germline V gives CDR1 ENHRY, CDR2 SYGVKD. This CDR3 is CAISQTGDLTGEQFF. The CDR3 DNA reads TGTGCCATCAGCCAAACAGGAGACCTGACCGGGGAGCAGTTCTTC.

The chain joins TRBV14 to TRBJ2-7, with 11 bases aligning to TRBD2. V lost 4 bases, J lost 6 bases, and 2 bases stayed unmatched. Germline values: CDR1 SGHDN, CDR2 FVKESK. CDR3 length equals 13 residues. CDR3 sequence reads: CASSLGLAGEQYF. In DNA form, the CDR3 reads TGTGCCAGCAGCCTCGGACTAGCGGGCGAGCAGTACTTC.

V is TRBV14 and J is TRBJ2-2; D gene ambiguous. Germline lookup yields CDR1 SGHDN and CDR2 FVKESK. The CDR3 has 15 amino acids. With 4 bases removed from V and 0 bases from J, the gap between germline ends came to 9 bases. The CDR3 sequence is CASSLVFANTGELFF. CDR3 bases: TGTGCCAGCAGCCTAGTCTTCGCGAACACCGGGGAGCTGTTTTTT.

The CDR3 loop reads CASSLAGGYDEQYF. In DNA, the CDR3 is TGCGCCAGCAGCTTGGCAGGGGGCTACGACGAGCAGTACTTC. This sequence joins TRBV5-1 and TRBJ2-5, with 8 bases that match TRBD1. With the DNA end fitting TRBJ2-7 better, the J assignment may be wrong. The CDR3 totals 14 residues. The germline V gene has CDR1 SGHRS and CDR2 YFSETQ.

The genes are TRBV11-2 and TRBJ2-1, with TRBD2 identical over 9 bases. V shed 1 base, J shed 6 bases, and the junction held 16 bases outside the gene matches. In germline, CDR1 is SGHAT, CDR2 FQNNGV. This CDR3 has 19 residues. The CDR3 region has the DNA TGTGCCAGCAGCTTAGCGCTAGCGGGAATTTCTCTTATGGGCAATGAGCAGTTCTTC. This sequence encodes CASSLALAGISLMGNEQFF.

The V call is TRBV15, the J call TRBJ1-5, with 7 bases lining up with TRBD1. The germline V gene encodes CDR1 LNHNV and CDR2 YYDKDF (reference sequence). The CDR3 length is 17 residues. With V trimmed by 9 bases and J by 0 bases, 14 bases remained unmatched. CDR3 loop: CATAMGQSRISNQPQHF. The CDR3 nucleotides are TGTGCCACGGCAATGGGACAGTCAAGGATTAGCAATCAGCCCCAGCATTTT.

The chain is built from TRBV30 and TRBJ2-2, with D possibly TRBD1 on 6 matching bases. This CDR3 region has 12 residues. V lost 7 bases and J 8 bases, leaving 14 bases between the germline ends. Germline-derived CDR1 and CDR2 are GTSNPN and SVGIG (reference sequence). In DNA, the CDR3 is TGTGCCTCCGCCCCAGGGGCTGGGGAGCTGTTTTTT. This translates into CASAPGAGELFF.

The J gene is TRBJ2-7, the V gene TRBV27; D is undetermined. Looked up from germline, CDR1 is MNHEY and CDR2 is SMNVEV (reference sequence). V was trimmed by 7 bases and J by 5 bases, leaving 18 bases between them. The CDR3 is 14 amino acids. DNA for the CDR3: TGTGCCAGCACTGCCCACTACCTCGTCAACGAGCAGTACTTC. Protein product: CASTAHYLVNEQYF.

This chain joins TRBV15 and TRBJ1-1; perhaps TRBD1 as D (5 bases). The CDR3 length is 15 residues. Trimming removed 0 bases from V and 3 bases from J, with 11 bases in between. The germline V gene encodes CDR1 LNHNV and CDR2 YYDKDF (reference sequence). In DNA, the CDR3 is TGTGCCACCAGCAGAGATCGAGGAGGGGACACTGAAGCTTTCTTT. It yields the protein CATSRDRGGDTEAFF.

The J gene is TRBJ1-1, the V gene TRBV5-1, with unresolved D. CDR1 and CDR2 (germline): SGHRS, YFSETQ. The CDR3 length is 13 residues. V gave up 5 bases and J gave up 6 bases, with 14 bases separating them. This CDR3 reads CASSQRGMAEAFF. CDR3 nucleotides: TGCGCCAGCAGTCAGCGGGGAATGGCTGAAGCTTTCTTT.

The CDR3 sequence is CSVGGETQYF. CDR3 DNA: TGCAGCGTAGGAGGGGAGACCCAGTACTTC. The V call is TRBV29-1, the J call TRBJ2-5; D is possibly TRBD2 (6 bases). V lost 6 bases to trimming and J lost 5 bases, with 7 bases between them. The CDR3 sequence is 10 residues long. The germline gives CDR1 SQVTM, CDR2 ANQGSEA.